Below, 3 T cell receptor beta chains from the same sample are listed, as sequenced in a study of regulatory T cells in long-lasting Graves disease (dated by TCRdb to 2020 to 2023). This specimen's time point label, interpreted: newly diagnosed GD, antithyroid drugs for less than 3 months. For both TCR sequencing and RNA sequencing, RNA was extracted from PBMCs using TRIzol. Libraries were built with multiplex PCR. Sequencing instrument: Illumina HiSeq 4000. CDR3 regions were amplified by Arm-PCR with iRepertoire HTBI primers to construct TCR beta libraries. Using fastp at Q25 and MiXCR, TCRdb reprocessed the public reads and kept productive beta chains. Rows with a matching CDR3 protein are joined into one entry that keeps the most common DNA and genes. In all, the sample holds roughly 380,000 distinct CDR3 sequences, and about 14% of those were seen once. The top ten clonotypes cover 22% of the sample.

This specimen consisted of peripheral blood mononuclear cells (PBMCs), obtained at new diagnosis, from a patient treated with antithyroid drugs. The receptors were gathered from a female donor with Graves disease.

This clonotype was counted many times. The chain's CDR3 is CASSPKLAWWQYF. The DNA of the CDR3 is TGTGCCAGCAGTCCGAAACTAGCCTGGTGGCAGTACTTC. The chain carries TRBV28 and TRBJ2-7; D possibly corresponds to TRBD2 (6 bases). The CDR3 is 13 residues long. V gave up 5 bases and J gave up 9 bases, with 17 bases separating them. CDR1 is MDHEN and CDR2 is SYDVKM in the germline V gene.

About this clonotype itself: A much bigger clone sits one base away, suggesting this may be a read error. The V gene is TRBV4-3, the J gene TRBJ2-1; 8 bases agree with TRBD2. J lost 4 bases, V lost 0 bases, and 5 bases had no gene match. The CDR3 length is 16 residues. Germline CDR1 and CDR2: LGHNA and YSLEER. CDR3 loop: CASSQDGSSGYNEQFF. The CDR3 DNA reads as TGCGCCAGCAGCCAAGATGGGTCTAGCGGGTACAATGAGCAGTTCTTC.

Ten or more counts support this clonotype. In nucleotides, the CDR3 is TGTGCCAGCGGGGCCGGACAGGGCGGCACAGATACGCAGTATTTT. Amino acid sequence: CASGAGQGGTDTQYF. The rearrangement uses TRBV2 and TRBJ2-3; 8 bases map to TRBD1. Germline CDR1 and CDR2: SNHLY and FYNNEI. The CDR3 is 15 amino acids. V lost 8 bases, J lost 1 base, and 8 bases stayed unmatched.